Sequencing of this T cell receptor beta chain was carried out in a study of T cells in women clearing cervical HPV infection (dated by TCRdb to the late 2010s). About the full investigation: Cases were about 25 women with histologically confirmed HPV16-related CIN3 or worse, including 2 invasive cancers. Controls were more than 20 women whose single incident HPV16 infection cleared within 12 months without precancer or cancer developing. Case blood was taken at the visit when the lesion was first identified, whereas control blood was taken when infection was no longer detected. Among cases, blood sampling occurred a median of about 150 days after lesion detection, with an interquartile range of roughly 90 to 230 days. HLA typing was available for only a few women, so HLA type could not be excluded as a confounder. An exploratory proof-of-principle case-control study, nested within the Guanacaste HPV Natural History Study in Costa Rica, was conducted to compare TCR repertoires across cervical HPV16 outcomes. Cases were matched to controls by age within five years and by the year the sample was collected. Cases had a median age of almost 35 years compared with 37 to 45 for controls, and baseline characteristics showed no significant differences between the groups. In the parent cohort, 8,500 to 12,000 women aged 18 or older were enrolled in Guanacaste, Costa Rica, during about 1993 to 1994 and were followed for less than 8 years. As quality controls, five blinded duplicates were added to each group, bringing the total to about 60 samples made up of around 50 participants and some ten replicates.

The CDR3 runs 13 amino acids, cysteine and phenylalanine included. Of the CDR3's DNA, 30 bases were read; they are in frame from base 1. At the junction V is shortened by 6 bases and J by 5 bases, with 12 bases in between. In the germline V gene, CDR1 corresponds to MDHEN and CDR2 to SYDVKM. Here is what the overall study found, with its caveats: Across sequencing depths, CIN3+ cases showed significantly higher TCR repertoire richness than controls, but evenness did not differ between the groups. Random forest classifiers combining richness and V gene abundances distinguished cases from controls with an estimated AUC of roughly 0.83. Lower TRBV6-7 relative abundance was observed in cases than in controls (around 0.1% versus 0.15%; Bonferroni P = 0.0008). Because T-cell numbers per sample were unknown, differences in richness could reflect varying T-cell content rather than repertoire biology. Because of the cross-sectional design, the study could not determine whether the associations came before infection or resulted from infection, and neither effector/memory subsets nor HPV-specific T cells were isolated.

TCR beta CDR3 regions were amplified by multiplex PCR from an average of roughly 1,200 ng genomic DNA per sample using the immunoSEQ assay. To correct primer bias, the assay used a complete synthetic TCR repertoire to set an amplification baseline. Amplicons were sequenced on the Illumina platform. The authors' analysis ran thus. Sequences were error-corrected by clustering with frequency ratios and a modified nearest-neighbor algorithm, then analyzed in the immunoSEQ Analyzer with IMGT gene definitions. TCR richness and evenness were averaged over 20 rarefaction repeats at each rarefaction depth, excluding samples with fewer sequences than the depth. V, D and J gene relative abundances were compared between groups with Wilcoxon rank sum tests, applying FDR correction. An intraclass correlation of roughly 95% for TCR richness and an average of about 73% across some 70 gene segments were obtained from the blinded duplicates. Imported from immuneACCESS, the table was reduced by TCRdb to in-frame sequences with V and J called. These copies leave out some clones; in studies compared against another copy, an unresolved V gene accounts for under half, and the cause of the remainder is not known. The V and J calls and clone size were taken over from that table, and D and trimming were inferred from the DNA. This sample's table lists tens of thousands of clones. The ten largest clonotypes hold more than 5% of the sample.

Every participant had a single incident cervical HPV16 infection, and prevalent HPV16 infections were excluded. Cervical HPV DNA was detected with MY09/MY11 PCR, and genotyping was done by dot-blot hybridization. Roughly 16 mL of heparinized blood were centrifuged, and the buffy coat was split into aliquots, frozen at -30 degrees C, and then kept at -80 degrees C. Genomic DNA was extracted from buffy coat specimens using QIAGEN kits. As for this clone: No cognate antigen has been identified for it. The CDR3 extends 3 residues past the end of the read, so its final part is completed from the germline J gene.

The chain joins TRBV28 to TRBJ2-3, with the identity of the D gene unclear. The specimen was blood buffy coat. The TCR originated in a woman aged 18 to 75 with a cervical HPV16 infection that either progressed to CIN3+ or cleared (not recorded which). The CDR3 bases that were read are TGTGCCAGCAGGACACAAGGATTAGATACG. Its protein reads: CASRTQGLDT. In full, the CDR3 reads CASRTQGLDTQYF.